This TCR beta chain stems from a study of cytomegalovirus exposure and HLA in healthy donors. The PCR employed 60 Vbeta primers together with 13 Jbeta primers. Libraries were prepared by immunoSEQ multiplex PCR; TCRdb keeps only in-frame clonotypes and omits some of them. This sample yields 200,000 to 250,000 clones, of which roughly 80% are seen a single time; roughly 15% belongs to the top ten. This clone occurred once. The source is a man aged 40-55 years in good health and CMV-seronegative. Sequencing was carried out using PBMCs.

In DNA form, the CDR3 reads TGTGCCAGCAGTGAGACACCGTGGCAAGAGACCCAGTACTTC. This gives the protein CASSETPWQETQYF. The V call is TRBV6-1, the J call TRBJ2-5; D uncertain. CDR1 and CDR2 from the germline V gene are MNHNS and SASEGT. The CDR3 is made up of 14 amino acids. V was shortened by 3 bases and J by 2 bases, with 10 bases between the two germline ends.